Shown below are 13 T cell receptor beta chains from a single sample sequenced in a study of blood T cell repertoires in COVID-19 (dated by TCRdb to the early 2020s). Library construction relied on the immunoSEQ multiplex PCR assay. Held by TCRdb, this immuneACCESS table contains in-frame sequences only and omits some clones. Under half of the omission traces to an unresolved V gene where checked; the cause of the rest is unknown. The sample has 70,000 to 90,000 clones on record, 65% to 90% of them singletons. The ten biggest clones cover roughly 9.1% of the sample. Specimen: peripheral blood. These receptors were taken from a man aged 50-60 years with COVID-19, enrolled during active disease.

The chain employs TRBV6-1 and TRBJ1-2; D call uncertain. From germline, CDR1 is MNHNS and CDR2 SASEGT. The V end was cut by 2 bases, the J end by 4 bases, with 11 bases between. The CDR3 is made up of 14 amino acids. The CDR3 here is CASSETILLYGYTF. CDR3 DNA sequence: TGTGCCAGCAGTGAAACTATCCTTCTCTATGGCTACACCTTC.

The V call is TRBV28, the J call TRBJ1-1; unclear D gene. This CDR3 is built from 11 residues. V lost 4 bases, J lost 10 bases, and 10 bases lay in between. In germline, CDR1 is MDHEN, CDR2 SYDVKM. CDR3 region: CASSSPARAFF. DNA for the CDR3: TGTGCCAGCAGTTCCCCAGCTAGAGCTTTCTTT.

The V and J genes are TRBV2 and TRBJ2-4; D possibly corresponds to TRBD2 (5 bases). The V end lost 3 bases, the J end lost 1 base, and 7 bases lay between the germline ends. CDR1 SNHLY and CDR2 FYNNEI come from the germline V gene. The CDR3 sequence is 14 residues long. The CDR3 loop is CASSDWRAKNIQYF. DNA of the CDR3: TGTGCCAGCAGTGATTGGAGGGCCAAAAACATTCAGTACTTC.

The chain has TRBV6-5 and TRBJ2-7; 11 nucleotides match TRBD2. The CDR3 totals 15 residues. V gave up 8 bases and J gave up 2 bases; unmatched junction bases: 8. Germline CDR1 and CDR2: MNHEY and SVGAGI. CDR3 sequence reads: CASSQGLAVPYEQYF. The DNA of the CDR3 is TGTGCCAGCTCCCAGGGACTAGCGGTACCCTACGAGCAGTACTTC.

The gene calls are TRBV6-4 and TRBJ1-4; D gene uncertain. The CDR3 totals 13 residues. The ends were cut back, 6 bases at V and 8 bases at J, with 13 bases in the middle. CDR1 is MRHNA, CDR2 SNTAGT, per germline. The CDR3, as DNA: TGTGCCAGCAGCACATCAATGGGCGAAAAACTGTTTTTT. It yields the protein CASSTSMGEKLFF.

This chain uses TRBV6-4 with TRBJ2-5; 7 nucleotides align to TRBD2. This CDR3 contains 18 residues. The V gene end was trimmed by 6 bases and the J gene end by 4 bases; junction bases not matched to a gene: 20. The germline V gene has CDR1 MRHNA and CDR2 SNTAGT. In nucleotides, the CDR3 is TGTGCCAGCAGGGCCCCTCCGACGGGAGGTGTTTGGGGAGAGACCCAGTACTTC. It codes for CASRAPPTGGVWGETQYF.

This clone appeared a few times. V and J are TRBV6-1 and TRBJ2-1, with 13 bases fitting TRBD2. The V gene's germline CDR1 is MNHNS and CDR2 SASEGT. The ends lost 1 base at V and 7 bases at J; junction bases unmatched: 1. There are 15 residues in the CDR3. The CDR3 coding sequence is TGTGCCAGCAGTGAAGAACTAGCGGGAGGGAATGAGCAGTTCTTC. The encoded protein is CASSEELAGGNEQFF.

V usage is TRBV4-3 and J usage is TRBJ2-7; TRBD1 agrees at 9 bases. V shed 3 bases and J 1 base; nucleotides not matched to a gene: 10. The CDR3 covers 17 residues. Germline values: CDR1 LGHNA, CDR2 YSLEER. In DNA form, the CDR3 reads TGCGCCAGCAGCCAGGAAACAGGGGGCGGCGGGTCCTACGAGCAGTACTTC. This gives the protein CASSQETGGGGSYEQYF.

The sample holds a few counts of this clone. The chain couples TRBV19 to TRBJ2-1, with 11 bases lining up with TRBD2. The CDR3 runs to 17 residues. Germline V gene sequence: CDR1 LNHDA, CDR2 SQIVND (reference sequence). Unmatched junction bases numbered 13, after V lost 10 bases and J lost 2 bases. The CDR3 region has the DNA TGTGCCACCAAATCCCGGGGGACTAGCGGACCCTACAATGAGCAGTTCTTC. This gives the protein CATKSRGTSGPYNEQFF.

The V gene is TRBV28, the J gene TRBJ1-5; D possibly corresponds to TRBD1 (6 bases). CDR1 is MDHEN and CDR2 is SYDVKM in the germline V gene. The CDR3 is 14 residues long. V was cut by 10 bases and J by 2 bases, with 15 bases left in between. The DNA for the CDR3 is TGTGCCACCAGAGGGGGGGGCGGCAATCAGCCCCAGCATTTT. Amino acid sequence: CATRGGGGNQPQHF. The full variable domain, with the rest looked up from reference TRBV28 and TRBJ1-5, is DVKVTQSSRYLVKRTGEKVFLECVQDMDHENMFWYRQDPGLGLRLIYFSYDVKMKEKGDIPEGYSVSREKKERFSLILESASTNQTSMYLCATRGGGGNQPQHFGDGTRLSIL.

This clone was seen only a few times. V is TRBV5-5 and J is TRBJ2-1; 10 bases are shared with TRBD1. The junction had 5 bases not matched to a gene; V was cut back by 5 bases and J by 3 bases. The CDR3 has 15 amino acids. CDR1 and CDR2 (germline): SGHKS, YYEKEE (reference sequence). CDR3 DNA sequence: TGTGCCAGCAGACAGGGACAGGGGAACTACAATGAGCAGTTCTTC. This sequence encodes CASRQGQGNYNEQFF.

The V gene is TRBV6-6, the J gene TRBJ1-1, with unresolved D. This CDR3 spans 13 amino acids. With 0 bases removed from V and 1 base from J, the gap between germline ends came to 3 bases. Germline V lookup: CDR1 MNHNY, CDR2 SVGAGI (reference sequence). The CDR3 DNA is TGTGCCAGCAGTTACTCTCAGAACACTGAAGCTTTCTTT. Encoded protein: CASSYSQNTEAFF.

This chain joins TRBV28 and TRBJ2-1; 8 bases agree with TRBD2. V shed 6 bases, J shed 5 bases, and the junction held 9 bases outside the gene matches. CDR1 and CDR2 from the germline V gene are MDHEN and SYDVKM. The CDR3 contains 15 residues. Written as DNA, the CDR3 is TGTGCCAGCAGCCCCCAGGGCGGGAGGAACAATGAGCAGTTCTTC. This translates into CASSPQGGRNNEQFF.